These 12 T cell receptor beta chains were sequenced from one sample in a study of blood T cell repertoires in COVID-19. The data were produced by immunoSEQ multiplex PCR, yet TCRdb's version contains in-frame clones alone and is incomplete. The table records 270,000 or so clones, around nine tenths of them present only once. The material sequenced was peripheral blood. These receptor sequences come from a middle-aged woman who had recovered from COVID-19.

This chain connects TRBV29-1 to TRBJ2-7; 10 nucleotides match TRBD1. CDR1 and CDR2 (germline): SQVTM, ANQGSEA. This CDR3 region has 15 residues. The J segment lost 4 bases and the V segment lost 2 bases, leaving 8 bases of the junction unmatched. CDR3 sequence (DNA): TGCAGCGTTGAACTTAGACAGGGGGCGGAATACGAGCAGTACTTC. Translating gives CSVELRQGAEYEQYF.

The gene calls are TRBV9 and TRBJ2-1; no firm D call. Germline V gives CDR1 SGDLS, CDR2 YYNGEE. The ends were cut back, 7 bases at V and 1 base at J, with 9 bases in the middle. This CDR3 contains 13 residues. CDR3 sequence: CASRVGSYNEQFF. In DNA, the CDR3 is TGTGCCAGCCGGGTTGGGTCCTACAATGAGCAGTTCTTC.

The chain combines TRBV2 with TRBJ2-1; 12 bases agree with TRBD2. V lost 4 bases, J lost 6 bases, and 1 base stayed unmatched. The CDR3 runs to 14 residues. The germline V gene encodes CDR1 SNHLY and CDR2 FYNNEI. The CDR3 protein is CASSATSGSNEQFF. CDR3 bases: TGTGCCAGCAGTGCGACTAGCGGGAGCAATGAGCAGTTCTTC.

V is TRBV11-3 and J is TRBJ2-7; the D gene is possibly TRBD2 (7 bases). CDR1 is SGHNT and CDR2 is YENEEA in the germline V gene. Trimming removed 4 bases from V and 3 bases from J, with 19 bases in between. This CDR3 has 16 amino acids. CDR3 bases: TGTGCCAGCAGCTCCAGGGGTCGGGGGGATCACTACGAGCAGTACTTC. Translated, it gives CASSSRGRGDHYEQYF.

This clone was seen once. The rearrangement joins TRBV10-3 to TRBJ2-7; 7 bases match TRBD1. J was trimmed by 2 bases and V by 3 bases; bases with no gene match: 4. Germline V lookup: CDR1 ENHRY, CDR2 SYGVKD. This CDR3 has 14 residues. This chain's CDR3 is CAISDSTGAYEQYF. The CDR3 bases are TGTGCCATCAGTGACTCCACAGGGGCCTACGAGCAGTACTTC.

The chain has TRBV5-8 and TRBJ1-3; D unclear. The length of the CDR3 is 15 residues. Trimming took off 5 bases at V and 0 bases at J, with 12 bases between the two ends. Per the germline V gene, CDR1 is SGHTS and CDR2 is YDEGEE. The CDR3 here is CASSLKKSSGNTIYF. The CDR3, as DNA: TGTGCCAGCAGTCTAAAGAAGAGCTCTGGAAACACCATATATTTT.

The rearrangement links TRBV3-1 (or the pseudogene TRBV3-2) to TRBJ2-3; perhaps TRBD2 as D (6 bases). The CDR3 consists of 15 residues. The germline V gene has CDR1 LGHDT and CDR2 YNNKEL (reference sequence). Trimming removed 6 bases from V and 6 bases from J, with 19 bases in between. The CDR3 DNA reads as TGTGCCAGCAGACACCTTAGGAGGGGTTGGGATACGCAGTATTTT. Protein: CASRHLRRGWDTQYF.

This clone appeared once. The V gene is TRBV7-3, the J gene TRBJ2-2; the D gene is possibly TRBD2 (5 bases). CDR1 is SGHTA and CDR2 is FQGTGA in the germline V gene. CDR3 length: 14 amino acids. The V end lost 2 bases, the J end lost 5 bases, and 9 bases lay between the germline ends. CDR3 nucleotide sequence: TGTGCCAGCAGCTTACTCGGGGAGACCGGGGAGCTGTTTTTT. This codes for CASSLLGETGELFF.

Turning to this clone: The sample holds other DNA sequences that translate to the same CDR3. The J gene is TRBJ2-7, the V gene TRBV12-3 or TRBV12-4; a weak D match, TRBD1 (5 bases). This CDR3 spans 13 amino acids. Between the trimmed V and J ends, which lost 2 bases and 3 bases, there was a span of 8 bases. DNA for the CDR3: TGTGCCAGCAGTTTACAGGGTAGCTACGAGCAGTACTTC. It translates to CASSLQGSYEQYF.

V usage is TRBV19 and J usage is TRBJ1-6; 9 nucleotides agree with TRBD1. V shed 4 bases and J 8 bases; nucleotides not matched to a gene: 6. The CDR3 spans 15 residues. The germline CDR1 and CDR2 sequences are LNHDA and SQIVND (reference sequence). The CDR3 DNA reads as TGTGCCAGTAGTACCGGGACAGGGCCCCATTCACCCCTCCACTTT. Translating it yields CASSTGTGPHSPLHF. Drawing the rest from reference TRBV19 and TRBJ1-6, the complete variable domain is DGGITQSPKYLFRKEGQNVTLSCEQNLNHDAMYWYRQDPGQGLRLIYYSQIVNDFQKGDIAEGYSVSREKKESFPLTVTSAQKNPTAFYLCASSTGTGPHSPLHFGNGTRLTVT.

This chain joins TRBV28 and TRBJ1-1; no firm D call. Germline V lookup: CDR1 MDHEN, CDR2 SYDVKM. This CDR3 contains 13 residues. Trimming removed 3 bases at V and 8 bases at J, with 13 bases between. The CDR3 loop is CASSFFTREEAFF. The CDR3 DNA sequence: TGTGCCAGCAGTTTTTTCACTAGGGAGGAAGCTTTCTTT.

V gene TRBV5-1 combines with J gene TRBJ1-1; no firm D call. Trimming removed 6 bases from V and 4 bases from J, with 16 bases in between. Germline V gene lookup returns CDR1 SGHRS and CDR2 YFSETQ. CDR3 length: 14 amino acids. CDR3: CASTIDSGGTEAFF. The CDR3 DNA reads TGCGCCAGCACGATAGACTCCGGCGGCACTGAAGCTTTCTTT.